The T cell receptor beta chain described here comes from a study of cytomegalovirus exposure and HLA in healthy donors. This clone was seen more than once but under ten times. Its antigen is not identified. Researchers ran the PCR with 60 Vbeta and 13 Jbeta primers. This table comes from immunoSEQ multiplex PCR, and its TCRdb copy is limited to in-frame clones, with some not included. The data hold about 150,000 clones, with under 75% observed a single time. General study findings and limits: Most of the TCR beta V segments (in an earlier analysis) were productive either about 87% or about 30% of the time.

The specimen sequenced was PBMCs. The clonotype originates from a woman aged 60 to 75 in good health and CMV-seropositive.

The CDR3 here is CASSEASGRGADTQYF. CDR3 nucleotides: TGTGCCAGCAGTGAAGCCAGCGGGAGGGGGGCAGATACGCAGTATTTT. The chain links TRBV6-4 to TRBJ2-3; 10 positions match TRBD2. V was pared by 3 bases and J by 4 bases, with 7 bases of the junction left unmatched. This CDR3 is built from 16 residues. Per the germline V gene, CDR1 is MRHNA and CDR2 is SNTAGT.